This is a list of T cell receptor beta chains from one sample in a study of cytomegalovirus exposure and HLA in healthy donors. Only in-frame clones appear in the TCRdb table, and some are missing; sequencing was by immunoSEQ multiplex PCR. The table includes more than 140,000 clones, 64% detected once. Sequenced sample: PBMCs. All receptors derive from a woman under 40 in good health and CMV-seropositive. The CDR3 runs from the conserved cysteine through the conserved F or W. D genes are given only for firm matches. Size tells how often a clone was seen (once, few, many) or the class of an expanded clone, and some rows leave it out.

j_gene: TRBJ2-3
abundance: once
d_gene: TRBD1
v_gene: TRBV7-8
CDR3aa: CASREQGAWGDTQYF
CDR3nt: TGTGCCAGCAGGGAACAGGGGGCCTGGGGAGATACGCAGTATTTT

j_gene: TRBJ1-1
abundance: few
d_gene: -
v_gene: TRBV25-1
CDR3aa: CASARTGKNTEAFF
CDR3nt: TGTGCCAGCGCTAGGACTGGGAAGAACACTGAAGCTTTCTTT

j_gene: TRBJ2-6
abundance: few
d_gene: -
v_gene: TRBV5-1
CDR3aa: CASTGIGANVLTF
CDR3nt: TGCGCCAGCACAGGAATTGGGGCCAACGTCCTGACTTTC

j_gene: TRBJ1-2
abundance: -
d_gene: -
v_gene: TRBV29-1
CDR3aa: CSALYKGGKGNGYTF
CDR3nt: TGCAGCGCCCTATATAAGGGAGGGAAAGGGAATGGCTACACCTTC

j_gene: TRBJ1-4
abundance: -
d_gene: -
v_gene: TRBV27
CDR3aa: CASSLRGRGNEKLFF
CDR3nt: TGTGCCAGCAGTTTACGAGGGCGCGGGAATGAAAAACTGTTTTTT

j_gene: TRBJ2-3
abundance: -
d_gene: -
v_gene: TRBV9
CDR3aa: CASSVEAGVSTDTQYF
CDR3nt: TGTGCCAGCAGCGTCGAAGCGGGCGTAAGCACAGATACGCAGTATTTT

j_gene: TRBJ1-1
abundance: -
d_gene: -
v_gene: TRBV6-5
CDR3aa: CASNSYRGTEAFF
CDR3nt: TGTGCCAGCAATTCATACCGGGGCACTGAAGCTTTCTTT

j_gene: TRBJ1-5
abundance: -
d_gene: -
v_gene: TRBV7-9
CDR3aa: CASSLEGGGVPQHF
CDR3nt: TGTGCCAGCAGCTTAGAAGGGGGTGGTGTGCCCCAGCATTTT

j_gene: TRBJ1-5
abundance: -
d_gene: -
v_gene: TRBV6-4
CDR3aa: CASSEGVAGEPGSNQPQHF
CDR3nt: TGTGCCAGCAGCGAAGGGGTCGCAGGGGAGCCTGGGAGCAATCAGCCCCAGCATTTT

j_gene: TRBJ2-1
abundance: -
d_gene: -
v_gene: TRBV30
CDR3aa: CAWTSQGRFEQFF
CDR3nt: TGTGCCTGGACCTCTCAGGGAAGGTTTGAGCAGTTCTTC

j_gene: TRBJ2-2
abundance: -
d_gene: -
v_gene: TRBV14
CDR3aa: CASGNWAQPGHINTGELFF
CDR3nt: TGTGCCAGCGGAAATTGGGCCCAGCCGGGACATATAAACACCGGGGAGCTGTTTTTT

j_gene: TRBJ1-2
abundance: -
d_gene: -
v_gene: TRBV30
CDR3aa: CAWSVLAYGYTF
CDR3nt: TGTGCCTGGAGTGTACTAGCCTATGGCTACACCTTC

j_gene: TRBJ2-1
abundance: -
d_gene: TRBD2
v_gene: TRBV5-1
CDR3aa: CASSLAGVNEQFF
CDR3nt: TGCGCCAGCAGCCTAGCGGGGGTCAATGAGCAGTTCTTC

j_gene: TRBJ2-3
abundance: once
d_gene: -
v_gene: TRBV27
CDR3aa: CASSLFAGVVGTDTQYF
CDR3nt: TGTGCCAGCAGTTTATTCGCAGGGGTGGTAGGCACAGATACGCAGTATTTT

j_gene: TRBJ1-2
abundance: -
d_gene: -
v_gene: TRBV9
CDR3aa: CASSVGNSRYTF
CDR3nt: TGTGCCAGCAGCGTAGGAAACAGCCGCTACACCTTC

j_gene: TRBJ1-2
abundance: -
d_gene: TRBD1
v_gene: TRBV6-5
CDR3aa: CASSSPTGGVYGYTF
CDR3nt: TGTGCCAGCAGTTCCCCGACAGGGGGGGTCTATGGCTACACCTTC

j_gene: TRBJ2-2
abundance: -
d_gene: -
v_gene: TRBV5-1
CDR3aa: CASSFLGQGNTGELFF
CDR3nt: TGCGCCAGCAGCTTTTTAGGGCAGGGGAACACCGGGGAGCTGTTTTTT

j_gene: TRBJ2-5
abundance: -
d_gene: -
v_gene: TRBV4-2
CDR3aa: CASSQEAGSPETQYF
CDR3nt: TGTGCCAGCAGCCAAGAAGCAGGGTCCCCAGAGACCCAGTACTTC

j_gene: TRBJ1-1
abundance: few
d_gene: -
v_gene: TRBV6-6
CDR3aa: CASTPAGYTEAFF
CDR3nt: TGTGCCAGCACACCAGCCGGGTACACTGAAGCTTTCTTT

j_gene: TRBJ1-5
abundance: -
d_gene: -
v_gene: TRBV6-6
CDR3aa: CASSYTSRANQPQHF
CDR3nt: TGTGCCAGCAGTTACACTAGCAGGGCGAATCAGCCCCAGCATTTT

j_gene: TRBJ2-7
abundance: -
d_gene: -
v_gene: TRBV11-3
CDR3aa: CASSGRDGSYEQYF
CDR3nt: TGTGCCAGCAGCGGGCGGGACGGCTCCTACGAGCAGTACTTC

j_gene: TRBJ1-5
abundance: few
d_gene: TRBD1
v_gene: TRBV5-1
CDR3aa: CASSLEGQTSQPQHF
CDR3nt: TGCGCCAGCAGCTTGGAGGGACAGACGAGTCAGCCCCAGCATTTT

j_gene: TRBJ1-2
abundance: -
d_gene: -
v_gene: TRBV14
CDR3aa: CASSRDTNYGYTF
CDR3nt: TGTGCTAGCAGCCGGGACACCAACTATGGCTACACCTTC

j_gene: TRBJ2-2
abundance: once
d_gene: -
v_gene: TRBV29-1
CDR3aa: CSVVRGSNTGELFF
CDR3nt: TGCAGCGTTGTCAGGGGCTCGAACACCGGGGAGCTGTTTTTT

j_gene: TRBJ2-1
abundance: -
d_gene: TRBD1
v_gene: TRBV19
CDR3aa: CASSSTSRTGNNEQFF
CDR3nt: TGTGCCAGTAGTAGCACATCCCGGACAGGGAACAATGAGCAGTTCTTC

j_gene: TRBJ1-4
abundance: -
d_gene: -
v_gene: TRBV18
CDR3aa: CASSPGQQYPNEKLFF
CDR3nt: TGTGCCAGCTCACCGGGGCAGCAATACCCTAATGAAAAACTGTTTTTT

j_gene: TRBJ1-1
abundance: -
d_gene: -
v_gene: TRBV19
CDR3aa: CASSIYISNTEAFF
CDR3nt: TGTGCCAGTAGTATTTATATCTCGAACACTGAAGCTTTCTTT

j_gene: TRBJ2-6
abundance: -
d_gene: TRBD1
v_gene: TRBV30
CDR3aa: CAWMAGQGFSGANVLTF
CDR3nt: TGTGCCTGGATGGCCGGACAGGGATTCTCTGGGGCCAACGTCCTGACTTTC

j_gene: TRBJ2-7
abundance: -
d_gene: TRBD1
v_gene: TRBV6-5
CDR3aa: CASSYSDRGGSYEQYF
CDR3nt: TGTGCCAGCAGTTACTCTGACAGGGGGGGTTCCTACGAGCAGTACTTC

j_gene: TRBJ2-7
abundance: -
d_gene: -
v_gene: TRBV5-1
CDR3aa: CASSYYDRAYEQYF
CDR3nt: TGCGCCAGCAGTTATTACGACAGAGCCTACGAGCAGTACTTC

j_gene: TRBJ2-3
abundance: -
d_gene: -
v_gene: TRBV27
CDR3aa: CASSSPGSSGTDTQYF
CDR3nt: TGTGCCAGCAGTTCCCCAGGGTCTTCTGGCACAGATACGCAGTATTTT

j_gene: TRBJ1-5
abundance: once
d_gene: TRBD1
v_gene: TRBV15
CDR3aa: CATSRKGQGIGQPQHF
CDR3nt: TGTGCCACCAGCAGAAAAGGACAGGGGATAGGACAGCCCCAGCATTTT

j_gene: TRBJ2-7
abundance: -
d_gene: -
v_gene: TRBV5-8
CDR3aa: CASSWGGGTESTSYEQYF
CDR3nt: TGTGCCAGCAGCTGGGGAGGTGGCACGGAGAGTACTTCCTACGAGCAGTACTTC